The clone carrying this TCR beta chain was detected only a few times. Its antigen is not known. In all sorted populations, purity surpassed 98%. Every isolated RNA sample was fully reverse transcribed, so sequencing captured expressed TCRB transcripts. Clones were sequenced by immunoSEQ multiplex PCR, and TCRdb holds only the in-frame ones, with some missing. This repertoire shows 640,000 or so clones, about an eighth found once; its top ten account for 0.03% to 0.045%. Trimming stripped 3 bases from V and 5 bases from J, with 10 bases between. Germline lookup yields CDR1 MNHEY and CDR2 SMNVEV (reference sequence). The CDR3 sequence is 13 residues long. These data originate in a study of beta chain features in type 1 diabetes. Study findings and constraints: Type 1 diabetes patients had moderately but significantly shorter TCRB CDR3s in all four CD4+ subsets.

This clonotype was obtained from a man aged 18 to 30 with type 1 diabetes. The V gene is TRBV27, the J gene TRBJ2-5; weak D call: TRBD2 (6 bases). Sequenced sample: naive CD4+ T cells from blood. The CDR3 is CASSLGGWETQYF. CDR3 nucleotide sequence: TGTGCCAGCAGTTTGGGGGGTTGGGAGACCCAGTACTTC.